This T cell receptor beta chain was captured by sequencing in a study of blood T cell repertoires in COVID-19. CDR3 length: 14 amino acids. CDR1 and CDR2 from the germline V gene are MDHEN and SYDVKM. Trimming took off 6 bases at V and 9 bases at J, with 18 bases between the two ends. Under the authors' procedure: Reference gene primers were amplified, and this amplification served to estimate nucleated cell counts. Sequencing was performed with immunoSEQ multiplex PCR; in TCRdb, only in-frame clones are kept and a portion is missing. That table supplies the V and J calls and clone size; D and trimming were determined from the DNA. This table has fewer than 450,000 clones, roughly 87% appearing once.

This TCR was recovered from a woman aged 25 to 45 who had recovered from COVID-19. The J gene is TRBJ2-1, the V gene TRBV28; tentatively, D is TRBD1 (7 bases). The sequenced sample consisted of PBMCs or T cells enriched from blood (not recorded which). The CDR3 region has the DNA TGTGCCAGCAGGGCGACAGGGACTGGGGGTGAGCAGTTCTTC. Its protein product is CASRATGTGGEQFF.